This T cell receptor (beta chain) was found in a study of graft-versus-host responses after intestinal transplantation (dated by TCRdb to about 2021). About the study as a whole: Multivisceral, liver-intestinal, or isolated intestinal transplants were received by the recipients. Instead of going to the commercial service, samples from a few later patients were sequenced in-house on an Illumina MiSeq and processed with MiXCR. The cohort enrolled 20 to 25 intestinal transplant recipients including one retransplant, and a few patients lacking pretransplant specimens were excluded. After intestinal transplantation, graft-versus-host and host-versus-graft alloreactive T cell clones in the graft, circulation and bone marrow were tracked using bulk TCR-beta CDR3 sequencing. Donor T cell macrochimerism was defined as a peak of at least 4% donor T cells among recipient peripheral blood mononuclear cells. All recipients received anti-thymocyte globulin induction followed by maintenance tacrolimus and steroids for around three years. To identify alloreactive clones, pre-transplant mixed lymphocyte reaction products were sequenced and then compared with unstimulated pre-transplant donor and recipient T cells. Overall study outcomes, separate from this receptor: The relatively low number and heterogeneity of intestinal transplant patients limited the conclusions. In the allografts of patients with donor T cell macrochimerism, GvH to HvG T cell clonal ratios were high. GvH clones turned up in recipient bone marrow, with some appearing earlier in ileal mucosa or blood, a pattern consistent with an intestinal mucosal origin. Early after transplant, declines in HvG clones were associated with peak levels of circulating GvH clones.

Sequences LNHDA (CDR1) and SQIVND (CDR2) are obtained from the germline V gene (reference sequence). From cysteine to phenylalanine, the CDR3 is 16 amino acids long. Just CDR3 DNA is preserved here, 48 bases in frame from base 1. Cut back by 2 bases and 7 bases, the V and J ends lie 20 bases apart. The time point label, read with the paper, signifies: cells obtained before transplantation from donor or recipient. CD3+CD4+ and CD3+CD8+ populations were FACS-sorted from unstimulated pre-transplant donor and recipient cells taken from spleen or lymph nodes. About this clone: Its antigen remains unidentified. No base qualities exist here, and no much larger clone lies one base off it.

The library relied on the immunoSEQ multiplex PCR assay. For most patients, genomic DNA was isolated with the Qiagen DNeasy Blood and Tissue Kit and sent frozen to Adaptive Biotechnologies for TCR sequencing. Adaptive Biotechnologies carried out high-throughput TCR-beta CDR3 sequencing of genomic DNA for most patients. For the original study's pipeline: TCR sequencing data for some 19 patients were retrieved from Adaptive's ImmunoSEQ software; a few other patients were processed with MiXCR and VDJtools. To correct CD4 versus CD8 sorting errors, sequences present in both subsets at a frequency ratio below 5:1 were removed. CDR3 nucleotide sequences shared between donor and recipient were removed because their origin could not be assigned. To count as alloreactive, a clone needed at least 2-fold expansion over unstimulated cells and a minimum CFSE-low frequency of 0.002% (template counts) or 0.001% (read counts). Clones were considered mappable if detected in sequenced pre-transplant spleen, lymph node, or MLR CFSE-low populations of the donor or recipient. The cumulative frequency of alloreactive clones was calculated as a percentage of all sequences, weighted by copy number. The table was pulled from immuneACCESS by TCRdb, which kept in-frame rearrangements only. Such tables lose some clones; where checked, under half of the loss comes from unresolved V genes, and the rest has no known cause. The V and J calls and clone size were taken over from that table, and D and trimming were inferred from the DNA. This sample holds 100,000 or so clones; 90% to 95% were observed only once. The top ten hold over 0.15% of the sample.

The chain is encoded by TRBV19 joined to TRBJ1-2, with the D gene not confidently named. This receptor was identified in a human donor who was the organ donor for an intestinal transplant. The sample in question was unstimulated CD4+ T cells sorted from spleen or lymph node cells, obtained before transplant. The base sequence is TGTGCCAGTAGTATAAGGCCACCAGGATCGGCGGGTGGCTACACCTTC. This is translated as CASSIRPPGSAGGYTF.